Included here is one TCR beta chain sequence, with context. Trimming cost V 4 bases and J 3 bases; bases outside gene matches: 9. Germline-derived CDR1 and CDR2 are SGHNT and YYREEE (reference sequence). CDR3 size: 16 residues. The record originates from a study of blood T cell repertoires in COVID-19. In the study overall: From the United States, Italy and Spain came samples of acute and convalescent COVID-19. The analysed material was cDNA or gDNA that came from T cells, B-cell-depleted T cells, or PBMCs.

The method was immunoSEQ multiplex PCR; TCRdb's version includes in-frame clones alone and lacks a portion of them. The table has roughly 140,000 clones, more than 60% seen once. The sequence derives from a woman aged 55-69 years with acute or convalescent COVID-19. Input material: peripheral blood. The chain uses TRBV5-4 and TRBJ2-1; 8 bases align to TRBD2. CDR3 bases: TGTGCCAGCAGCCCCCCGGGACTAGGGAGCTACAATGAGCAGTTCTTC. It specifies CASSPPGLGSYNEQFF.